A single sample gave rise to the 14 T cell receptor beta chains below, sequenced in a study of PD-1 blockade in classical Hodgkin lymphoma. Time point defined: cycle 4 day 1 (C4D1), after more than five weeks of nivolumab. Every patient had relapsed following autologous stem cell transplantation, and cohorts differed in brentuximab vedotin exposure. Using immunoSEQ multiplex PCR, the repertoire was profiled, and TCRdb retains in-frame clones only, with some absent. Altogether more than 3,000 clones are present, roughly two thirds being singletons, with the ten largest covering about half. The sample in question was peripheral blood mononuclear cells (PBMCs), obtained before the fourth cycle of nivolumab. These receptors originate from a human donor with classical Hodgkin lymphoma.

The rearrangement joins TRBV6-5 to TRBJ1-2; 9 nucleotides match TRBD1. Germline lookup yields CDR1 MNHEY and CDR2 SVGAGI. The junction had 5 bases not matched to a gene; V was cut back by 4 bases and J by 5 bases. The CDR3 loop spans 14 amino acids. The chain's CDR3 is CASSLGQGGYGYTF. For the CDR3, the DNA is TGTGCCAGCAGTTTGGGACAGGGTGGATATGGCTACACCTTC.

This clone turned up a few times. The chain carries TRBV5-6 and TRBJ1-2; D remains unclear. V shed 1 base and J shed 7 bases, with 11 bases lying between them. Germline values: CDR1 SGHDT, CDR2 YYEEEE. This CDR3 is built from 13 residues. In DNA form, the CDR3 reads TGTGCCAGCAGCTTGTCGGAAGGAAGTGGCTACACCTTC. It encodes CASSLSEGSGYTF.

In its sample, this clone was seen once. CDR3 region: CASSLLGYSTGTDTQYF. The DNA of the CDR3 is TGCGCCAGCAGCTTGTTGGGCTACTCGACTGGCACAGATACGCAGTATTTT. The chain has TRBV5-1 and TRBJ2-3; D is uncertain. The CDR3 has 17 residues. Germline V CDR1 and CDR2: SGHRS, YFSETQ. Trimming removed 1 base from V and 1 base from J, with 16 bases in between.

The CDR3 DNA reads as TGTGCCAGCAGCCAAGATCTGGCGGGAGTACTCGAGCAGTACTTC. This gives the protein CASSQDLAGVLEQYF. The rearrangement uses TRBV14 and TRBJ2-7, with 7 bases fitting TRBD2. The J segment lost 6 bases and the V segment lost 0 bases, leaving 8 bases of the junction unmatched. From germline, CDR1 is SGHDN and CDR2 FVKESK. The CDR3 totals 15 residues.

CDR3 region: CASSLSTGQGSYNEQFF. The CDR3, as DNA: TGCGCCAGCAGCTTATCTACGGGACAGGGGAGCTACAATGAGCAGTTCTTC. V gene TRBV5-1 combines with J gene TRBJ2-1; 10 nucleotides agree with TRBD1. The junction had 8 bases not matched to a gene; V was cut back by 2 bases and J by 3 bases. Germline loops: CDR1 SGHRS, CDR2 YFSETQ. The CDR3 consists of 17 residues.

In its sample, this clone was seen a few times. The J gene is TRBJ1-1, the V gene TRBV14, with D unclear. The CDR3 has 11 residues. Trimming cost V 2 bases and J 8 bases, with 6 bases left between them. Germline CDR1 reads SGHDN; CDR2 reads FVKESK. In DNA, the CDR3 is TGTGCCAGCAGCCAATTCAGGGAAGCTTTCTTT. Encoded protein: CASSQFREAFF. Using reference TRBV14 and TRBJ1-1 for the parts outside the CDR3, the full variable domain is EAGVTQFPSHSVIEKGQTVTLRCDPISGHDNLYWYRRVMGKEIKFLLHFVKESKQDESGMPNNRFLAERTGGTYSTLKVQPAELEDSGVYFCASSQFREAFFGQGTRLTVV.

CDR3 in amino acids: CASSVQESSYNEQFF. The CDR3 DNA reads as TGTGCCAGTAGTGTACAGGAGAGCTCCTACAATGAGCAGTTCTTC. This chain links TRBV19 with TRBJ2-1; TRBD1 might be the D (5 bases). The CDR3 is 15 amino acids. The germline gives CDR1 LNHDA, CDR2 SQIVND (reference sequence). V was cut by 5 bases and J by 0 bases, with 11 bases left in between.

The V and J genes are TRBV7-7 and TRBJ2-3, with unresolved D. CDR1 is SSHAT and CDR2 is FNYEAQ in the germline V gene (reference sequence). The ends were cut back, 8 bases at V and 2 bases at J, with 11 bases in the middle. The CDR3 spans 13 residues. DNA of the CDR3: TGTGCCAGCTCGTCGGATGTCACAGATACGCAGTATTTT. This gives the protein CASSSDVTDTQYF.

This clone was counted a few times. The chain recombines TRBV7-2 with TRBJ2-5; perhaps TRBD2 as D (6 bases). Trimming shortened V by 0 bases and J by 2 bases, and 10 bases separated the two germline ends. CDR1 and CDR2 (germline): SGHTA, FQGNSA. The CDR3 totals 15 residues. The CDR3 DNA reads TGTGCCAGCAGCTTAGCGGGGGGACTTCAAGAGACCCAGTACTTC. Translated: CASSLAGGLQETQYF.

The chain combines TRBV6-1 with TRBJ2-3, with D perhaps being TRBD1 or TRBD2 (6 bases each). This CDR3 comprises 14 residues. The ends were cut back, 3 bases at V and 5 bases at J, with 12 bases in the middle. Germline-derived CDR1 and CDR2 are MNHNS and SASEGT. CDR3 nucleotide sequence: TGTGCCAGCAGTGACTGGGGGGCGGGAGATACGCAGTATTTT. The encoded protein is CASSDWGAGDTQYF.

This sequence joins TRBV15 and TRBJ1-5; TRBD1 matches at 11 bases. V shed 5 bases and J 6 bases; nucleotides not matched to a gene: 6. Germline V gene lookup returns CDR1 LNHNV and CDR2 YYDKDF (reference sequence). The CDR3 length is 15 residues. The CDR3 sequence is CATSYAGTGGQPQHF. DNA for the CDR3: TGTGCCACCAGCTACGCCGGGACAGGGGGTCAGCCCCAGCATTTT. Full variable domain (remainder filled in from reference TRBV15 and TRBJ1-5): DAMVIQNPRYQVTQFGKPVTLSCSQTLNHNVMYWYQQKSSQAPKLLFHYYDKDFNNEADTPDNFQSRRPNTSFCFLDIRSPGLGDTAMYLCATSYAGTGGQPQHFGDGTRLSIL.

The V call is TRBV10-1, the J call TRBJ2-5; 9 bases agree with TRBD1. The J call may be mistaken, given a closer DNA end match to TRBJ2-7. This CDR3 spans 14 amino acids. In germline, CDR1 is WNHNN, CDR2 SYGVQD (reference sequence). The CDR3 region is CASSEGDRAGEQYF. CDR3 bases: TGCGCCAGCAGTGAGGGGGACAGGGCCGGCGAGCAGTACTTC.

The rearrangement links TRBV27 to TRBJ1-2; 11 nucleotides match TRBD1. This CDR3 comprises 17 residues. The V gene end was trimmed by 4 bases and the J gene end by 7 bases; junction bases not matched to a gene: 14. The V gene's germline CDR1 is MNHEY and CDR2 SMNVEV (reference sequence). The CDR3 spells CASSSGQGASLPCGYTF. CDR3 nucleotide sequence: TGTGCCAGCAGTTCAGGACAGGGGGCTTCACTCCCCTGTGGCTACACCTTC.

As concerns this clone: Other DNA variants within this sample encode the same CDR3. V and J are TRBV28 and TRBJ1-2, with D possibly matching TRBD1 (5 bases). CDR1 MDHEN and CDR2 SYDVKM come from the germline V gene. The V and J ends lost 3 bases and 3 bases respectively, with 14 bases between them. The CDR3 length is 15 residues. The CDR3 region has the DNA TGTGCCAGCAGTTTCCTTGGGGGGTATTACTATGGCTACACCTTC. The encoded protein is CASSFLGGYYYGYTF.